A single sample is the source of the 8 T cell receptor beta chains below, sequenced in a study of blood T cells in healthy people across ages. A second PCR, run for about 7 to 11 cycles, used a sample-barcoded 5' primer plus a J-beta primer mix. TCRdb redid the calling of the 5' RACE reads with MiXCR, one entry per CDR3 protein. Of about 2 million distinct CDR3 sequences in the sample, 49% are singletons; the top ten hold over 2%. The sample consisted of blood. The receptors come from a woman aged 40 to 50 in good health.

This rearrangement joins TRBV27 to TRBJ2-5; D is possibly TRBD1 (6 bases). The DNA end lines up better with TRBJ2-7; the J call may be wrong. Germline V gene lookup returns CDR1 MNHEY and CDR2 SMNVEV (reference sequence). The CDR3 loop spans 13 amino acids. In DNA form, the CDR3 reads TGTGCCAGCAGTCGACAGGCCCACAGCGAGCAGTACTTC. Amino acids: CASSRQAHSEQYF.

The rearrangement uses TRBV13 and TRBJ2-1, with D perhaps matching TRBD1 or TRBD2 (5 bases each). The CDR3 spans 16 residues. V lost 3 bases, J lost 3 bases, and 15 bases lay in between. CDR1 PRHDT and CDR2 FYEKMQ come from the germline V gene (reference sequence). The CDR3 sequence is CASSFSEGSGYNEQFF. The CDR3 DNA reads TGTGCCAGCAGCTTCAGTGAGGGGTCAGGCTACAATGAGCAGTTCTTC.

In its sample, this clonotype was seen many times. The chain has TRBV7-9 and TRBJ2-1; 10 nucleotides match TRBD2. This CDR3 region has 15 residues. V shed 1 base and J 6 bases; nucleotides not matched to a gene: 3. Germline-derived CDR1 and CDR2 are SEHNR and FQNEAQ (reference sequence). For the CDR3, the DNA is TGTGCCAGCAGCTTAGACGGGACTAGCGCCAATGAGCAGTTCTTC. The encoded protein is CASSLDGTSANEQFF. The full variable domain, rest sourced from reference TRBV7-9 and TRBJ2-1, is DTGVSQNPRHKITKRGQNVTFRCDPISEHNRLYWYRQTLGQGPEFLTYFQNEAQLEKSRLLSDRFSAERPKGSFSTLEIQRTEQGDSAMYLCASSLDGTSANEQFFGPGTRLTVL.

The table lists this clonotype with a few counts. As DNA, the CDR3 is TGCAGTGCTAGCGAGGGTAATAGTGGATATGGCTACACCTTC. Translating it yields CSASEGNSGYGYTF. The chain is built from TRBV20-1 and TRBJ1-2, with D unclear. V was pared by 3 bases and J by 5 bases, with 16 bases between. CDR1 is DFQATT and CDR2 is SNEGSKA in the germline V gene (reference sequence). The CDR3 contains 14 residues.

This clonotype was seen more than once but under ten times. V and J are TRBV29-1 and TRBJ1-1; TRBD1 matches at 7 bases. Trimming removed 3 bases from V and 5 bases from J; junction bases left unmatched: 9. Germline V gene data show CDR1 as SQVTM and CDR2 as ANQGSEA. This CDR3 has 14 residues. CDR3 coding DNA: TGCAGCGTTGACCCCTCCAGGGGGGGGACTGAAGCTTTCTTT. Encoded protein: CSVDPSRGGTEAFF.

V and J are TRBV7-8 and TRBJ1-2; tentative D call: TRBD1 (6 bases). The CDR3 contains 13 residues. Germline CDR1 is SGHVS and CDR2 is FQNEAQ. The ends were cut back, 11 bases at V and 0 bases at J, with 13 bases in the middle. The CDR3 protein is CALRDTTNYGYTF. In DNA, the CDR3 is TGTGCCCTGCGGGACACGACTAACTATGGCTACACCTTC.

This rearrangement joins TRBV28 to TRBJ2-7; 12 bases are a match to TRBD2. The DNA end lines up better with TRBJ2-5; the J call may be wrong. Per germline, CDR1 MDHEN and CDR2 SYDVKM. The CDR3 totals 15 residues. The CDR3 region is CASSLPGLAGETQYF. CDR3 sequence (DNA): TGTGCCAGCAGTTTACCGGGACTAGCGGGAGAGACCCAGTACTTC.

The gene calls are TRBV7-9 and TRBJ2-7; D is possibly TRBD2 (6 bases). V was trimmed by 7 bases and J by 4 bases, leaving 17 bases between them. CDR3 length equals 14 residues. Germline assignment: CDR1 SEHNR and CDR2 FQNEAQ (reference sequence). The CDR3 is CASISGDSPYEQYF. In nucleotides, the CDR3 is TGTGCCAGCATCTCGGGGGACTCACCTTACGAGCAGTACTTC.